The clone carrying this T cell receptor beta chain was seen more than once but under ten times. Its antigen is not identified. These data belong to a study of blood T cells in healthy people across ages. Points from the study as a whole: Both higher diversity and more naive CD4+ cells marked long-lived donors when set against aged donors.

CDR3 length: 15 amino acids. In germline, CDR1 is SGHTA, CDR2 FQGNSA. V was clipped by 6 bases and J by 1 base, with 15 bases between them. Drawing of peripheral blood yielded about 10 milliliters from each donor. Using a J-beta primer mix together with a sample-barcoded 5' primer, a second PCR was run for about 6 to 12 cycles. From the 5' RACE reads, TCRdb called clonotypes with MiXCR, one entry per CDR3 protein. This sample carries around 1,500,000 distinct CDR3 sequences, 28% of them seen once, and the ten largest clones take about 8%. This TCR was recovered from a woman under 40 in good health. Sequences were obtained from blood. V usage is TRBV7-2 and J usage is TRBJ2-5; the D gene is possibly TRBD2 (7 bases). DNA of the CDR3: TGTGCCAGCAGTCCCGTAGGGGGGGTCCAAGAGACCCAGTACTTC. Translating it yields CASSPVGGVQETQYF.